Listed below are T cell receptor beta chains from one sample, sequenced in a study of CD8 T cells in Susac syndrome. MiXCR, run by TCRdb on the immunoSEQ multiplex PCR reads, gives a single entry per CDR3 protein. The sample lists 100,000 to 150,000 distinct CDR3 sequences, over 85% occurring once. Specimen: CD8+ T cells from PBMCs. These receptors came from a human donor with Susac syndrome. Each CDR3 is given with its conserved first and last residue. Fields, in order: D gene, V gene, J gene, clone size, CDR3 protein, CDR3 DNA. D genes are given only for firm matches. Size values are once, few and many counts, or a class for expanded clones, and some rows have none.

d_call: TRBD2; v_call: TRBV6-1; j_call: TRBJ2-1; clone_size: NA; cdr3_aa: CASSPLPASGGGYNEQFF; cdr3_nt: TGTGCCAGCAGTCCCCTCCCAGCCAGCGGGGGGGGGTACAATGAGCAGTTCTTC
d_call: TRBD2; v_call: TRBV20-1; j_call: TRBJ2-1; clone_size: NA; cdr3_aa: CSARDGMRSSGTEQFF; cdr3_nt: TGCAGTGCTAGAGATGGCATGAGGTCTAGCGGGACGGAGCAGTTCTTC
d_call: TRBD1; v_call: TRBV6-4; j_call: TRBJ1-2; clone_size: NA; cdr3_aa: CASSDSNRGPAGYTF; cdr3_nt: TGTGCCAGCAGTGACTCAAACAGGGGCCCGGCTGGCTACACCTTC
d_call: NA; v_call: TRBV6-5; j_call: TRBJ1-2; clone_size: NA; cdr3_aa: CASSYSTGLYGYTF; cdr3_nt: TGTGCCAGCAGTTATTCGACAGGCCTCTATGGCTACACCTTC
d_call: NA; v_call: TRBV3-1; j_call: TRBJ2-6; clone_size: NA; cdr3_aa: CASSPLRGITGANVLTF; cdr3_nt: TGTGCCAGCAGCCCTCTCAGAGGAATAACTGGGGCCAACGTCCTGACTTTC
d_call: NA; v_call: TRBV4-2; j_call: TRBJ2-7; clone_size: NA; cdr3_aa: CASSRPPGEVDEQYF; cdr3_nt: TGTGCCAGCAGCCGACCACCAGGGGAGGTCGACGAGCAGTACTTC
d_call: NA; v_call: TRBV4-3; j_call: TRBJ2-1; clone_size: NA; cdr3_aa: CASSQEFGHESYNEQFF; cdr3_nt: TGCGCCAGCAGCCAAGAGTTCGGGCACGAGTCCTACAATGAGCAGTTCTTC
d_call: TRBD2; v_call: TRBV7-8; j_call: TRBJ2-3; clone_size: NA; cdr3_aa: CASSLVVQAGSTDTQYF; cdr3_nt: TGTGCCAGCAGCTTAGTGGTGCAAGCGGGGAGCACAGATACGCAGTATTTT
d_call: NA; v_call: TRBV5-6; j_call: TRBJ2-1; clone_size: NA; cdr3_aa: CASLDLGNNEQFF; cdr3_nt: TGTGCCAGCCTCGACTTGGGGAACAATGAGCAGTTCTTC
d_call: NA; v_call: TRBV28; j_call: TRBJ1-1; clone_size: NA; cdr3_aa: CATSPPVGWDTEAFF; cdr3_nt: TGTGCCACCTCCCCCCCGGTAGGGTGGGACACTGAAGCTTTCTTT
d_call: NA; v_call: TRBV29-1; j_call: TRBJ2-7; clone_size: NA; cdr3_aa: CSVATSGSYEQYF; cdr3_nt: TGCAGCGTTGCAACTTCAGGGTCCTACGAGCAGTACTTC
d_call: TRBD1; v_call: TRBV6-2/TRBV6-3; j_call: TRBJ2-7; clone_size: NA; cdr3_aa: CASSFRGLGYEQYF; cdr3_nt: TGTGCCAGCAGTTTCAGGGGGCTAGGGTACGAGCAGTACTTC
d_call: NA; v_call: TRBV12-3/TRBV12-4; j_call: TRBJ1-1; clone_size: NA; cdr3_aa: CASTQGGLNTEAFF; cdr3_nt: TGTGCCAGCACCCAAGGAGGGCTGAACACTGAAGCTTTCTTT
d_call: NA; v_call: TRBV7-9; j_call: TRBJ2-7; clone_size: NA; cdr3_aa: CASSFGQGSSEQYF; cdr3_nt: TGTGCCAGCAGCTTTGGGCAGGGGTCGAGCGAGCAGTACTTC
d_call: NA; v_call: TRBV30; j_call: TRBJ2-1; clone_size: NA; cdr3_aa: CAYHGDNNEQFF; cdr3_nt: TGTGCCTACCACGGAGACAATAATGAGCAGTTCTTC
d_call: TRBD1; v_call: TRBV20-1; j_call: TRBJ1-2; clone_size: NA; cdr3_aa: CSAPGQGEEGYTF; cdr3_nt: TGCAGTGCCCCGGGACAGGGGGAGGAGGGCTACACCTTC
d_call: TRBD1; v_call: TRBV5-4; j_call: TRBJ1-2; clone_size: NA; cdr3_aa: CASSEGTGYGYTF; cdr3_nt: TGTGCCAGCAGCGAAGGGACAGGGTATGGCTACACCTTC
d_call: NA; v_call: TRBV2; j_call: TRBJ2-4; clone_size: NA; cdr3_aa: CASRWDGIKNIQYF; cdr3_nt: TGTGCCAGCAGATGGGACGGTATCAAAAACATTCAGTACTTC
d_call: NA; v_call: TRBV5-6; j_call: TRBJ1-6; clone_size: NA; cdr3_aa: CASSPDRDGYNSPLHF; cdr3_nt: TGTGCCAGCAGCCCGGACCGGGACGGCTATAATTCACCCCTCCACTTT
d_call: NA; v_call: TRBV29-1; j_call: TRBJ1-1; clone_size: once; cdr3_aa: CSVRVSGQGYTEAFF; cdr3_nt: TGCAGCGTTAGAGTCTCGGGGCAGGGTTACACTGAAGCTTTCTTT
d_call: TRBD1; v_call: TRBV30; j_call: TRBJ2-7; clone_size: NA; cdr3_aa: CAWNPQGAHEQYF; cdr3_nt: TGTGCCTGGAACCCACAGGGGGCCCACGAGCAGTACTTC
d_call: TRBD1; v_call: TRBV5-1; j_call: TRBJ1-1; clone_size: once; cdr3_aa: CASSTTGFSTEAFF; cdr3_nt: TGCGCCAGCAGCACGACAGGGTTTAGCACTGAAGCTTTCTTT
d_call: TRBD2; v_call: TRBV6-4; j_call: TRBJ2-1; clone_size: NA; cdr3_aa: CASSSTSGYNEQFF; cdr3_nt: TGTGCCAGCAGTTCGACTAGCGGTTACAATGAGCAGTTCTTC
d_call: TRBD2; v_call: TRBV5-6; j_call: TRBJ2-7; clone_size: NA; cdr3_aa: CASSSPWEGGIYEQYF; cdr3_nt: TGTGCCAGCAGCTCCCCCTGGGAGGGAGGAATATACGAGCAGTACTTC
d_call: NA; v_call: TRBV12-3/TRBV12-4; j_call: TRBJ2-7; clone_size: NA; cdr3_aa: CASSLQEAEQYF; cdr3_nt: TGTGCCAGCAGTCTCCAGGAGGCCGAGCAGTACTTC
d_call: NA; v_call: TRBV6-5; j_call: TRBJ2-1; clone_size: NA; cdr3_aa: CASSYPDSRGSNEQFF; cdr3_nt: TGTGCCAGCAGTTACCCGGACTCACGGGGTTCTAATGAGCAGTTCTTC
d_call: NA; v_call: TRBV10-1; j_call: TRBJ2-3; clone_size: NA; cdr3_aa: CASSESLQGPDTQYF; cdr3_nt: TGCGCCAGCAGTGAGTCATTACAGGGACCAGATACGCAGTATTTT
d_call: NA; v_call: TRBV21-1; j_call: TRBJ2-7; clone_size: NA; cdr3_aa: CASSKTPGGDSYEQYF; cdr3_nt: TGTGCCAGCAGCAAAACCCCTGGCGGGGACTCCTACGAGCAGTACTTC
d_call: NA; v_call: TRBV30; j_call: TRBJ2-7; clone_size: NA; cdr3_aa: CAWSLIGGQYEQYF; cdr3_nt: TGTGCCTGGAGCCTAATTGGGGGGCAGTACGAGCAGTACTTC
d_call: TRBD2; v_call: TRBV5-1; j_call: TRBJ2-1; clone_size: NA; cdr3_aa: CASSLSGGAGEQFF; cdr3_nt: TGCGCCAGCAGCTTGAGCGGGGGGGCGGGTGAGCAGTTCTTC
d_call: NA; v_call: TRBV3-1; j_call: TRBJ2-3; clone_size: NA; cdr3_aa: CASSQSELAAPTDTQYF; cdr3_nt: TGTGCCAGCAGCCAATCAGAACTAGCAGCACCCACAGATACGCAGTATTTT
d_call: NA; v_call: TRBV4-1; j_call: TRBJ1-2; clone_size: NA; cdr3_aa: CASSTPTGPIPYGYTF; cdr3_nt: TGCGCCAGCAGCACTCCCACGGGACCCATACCCTATGGCTACACCTTC
d_call: TRBD1; v_call: TRBV5-6; j_call: TRBJ1-1; clone_size: once; cdr3_aa: CASSTSRGLDTEAFF; cdr3_nt: TGTGCCAGCAGCACCTCCAGGGGGCTGGACACTGAAGCTTTCTTT
d_call: TRBD2; v_call: TRBV29-1; j_call: TRBJ2-3; clone_size: NA; cdr3_aa: CSVDKAGGGTDTQYF; cdr3_nt: TGCAGCGTTGATAAAGCGGGAGGGGGCACAGATACGCAGTATTTT
d_call: TRBD2; v_call: TRBV3-1; j_call: TRBJ2-3; clone_size: NA; cdr3_aa: CASSQDLGPSGASTDTQYF; cdr3_nt: TGTGCCAGCAGCCAAGATCTGGGGCCTAGCGGGGCTAGCACAGATACGCAGTATTTT
d_call: TRBD1; v_call: TRBV27; j_call: TRBJ1-5; clone_size: NA; cdr3_aa: CASSSEGGGQPQHF; cdr3_nt: TGTGCCAGCAGTTCAGAAGGGGGCGGGCAGCCCCAGCATTTT
d_call: NA; v_call: TRBV4-3; j_call: TRBJ1-1; clone_size: NA; cdr3_aa: CASSQWRKTEAFF; cdr3_nt: TGCGCCAGCAGCCAATGGCGCAAGACTGAAGCTTTCTTT
d_call: NA; v_call: TRBV19; j_call: TRBJ2-1; clone_size: once; cdr3_aa: CASTYGQGGFDEQFF; cdr3_nt: TGTGCCAGTACTTACGGACAGGGAGGGTTTGATGAGCAGTTCTTC
d_call: NA; v_call: TRBV11-2; j_call: TRBJ1-6; clone_size: NA; cdr3_aa: CASSPSGGGSPLHF; cdr3_nt: TGTGCCAGCAGCCCCTCAGGCGGGGGTTCACCCCTCCACTTT
d_call: NA; v_call: TRBV6-5; j_call: TRBJ1-2; clone_size: NA; cdr3_aa: CASSDFVLNGYTF; cdr3_nt: TGTGCCAGCAGCGATTTCGTACTGAATGGCTACACCTTC
d_call: NA; v_call: TRBV13; j_call: TRBJ1-1; clone_size: NA; cdr3_aa: CASSLGGGGRAEAFF; cdr3_nt: TGTGCCAGCAGCCTTGGCGGGGGGGGAAGAGCTGAAGCTTTCTTT
d_call: NA; v_call: TRBV12-5; j_call: TRBJ2-2; clone_size: NA; cdr3_aa: CASGLPGTGELFF; cdr3_nt: TGTGCTAGTGGTTTACCAGGCACCGGGGAGCTGTTTTTT
d_call: NA; v_call: TRBV25-1; j_call: TRBJ1-2; clone_size: NA; cdr3_aa: CASSHNTIDGYTF; cdr3_nt: TGTGCCAGCAGCCACAACACGATAGATGGCTACACCTTC
d_call: NA; v_call: TRBV29-1; j_call: TRBJ2-7; clone_size: NA; cdr3_aa: CSVEDPQVPYEQYF; cdr3_nt: TGCAGCGTTGAAGATCCACAGGTGCCCTACGAGCAGTACTTC
d_call: NA; v_call: TRBV30; j_call: TRBJ1-2; clone_size: NA; cdr3_aa: CAWSSGQGRGYTF; cdr3_nt: TGTGCCTGGAGCTCTGGGCAGGGTCGTGGCTACACCTTC
d_call: NA; v_call: TRBV29-1; j_call: TRBJ2-2; clone_size: NA; cdr3_aa: CSVEGAGDRNTGELFF; cdr3_nt: TGCAGCGTTGAGGGCGCCGGAGACAGAAACACCGGGGAGCTGTTTTTT
d_call: TRBD1; v_call: TRBV6-1; j_call: TRBJ1-5; clone_size: NA; cdr3_aa: CASSPGTGDINQPQHF; cdr3_nt: TGTGCCAGCAGCCCCGGGACAGGGGATATCAATCAGCCCCAGCATTTT
d_call: NA; v_call: TRBV7-6; j_call: TRBJ2-1; clone_size: NA; cdr3_aa: CASSSRTGVANEQFF; cdr3_nt: TGTGCCAGCAGCTCACGCACGGGAGTAGCTAATGAGCAGTTCTTC
d_call: TRBD2; v_call: TRBV30; j_call: TRBJ2-7; clone_size: NA; cdr3_aa: CAWDGTSGYEQYF; cdr3_nt: TGTGCCTGGGATGGGACTAGCGGCTACGAGCAGTACTTC
d_call: NA; v_call: TRBV7-9; j_call: TRBJ2-5; clone_size: NA; cdr3_aa: CASSRPSWAGETQYF; cdr3_nt: TGTGCCAGCAGCCGCCCCTCGTGGGCAGGGGAGACCCAGTACTTC
d_call: NA; v_call: TRBV4-1; j_call: TRBJ2-7; clone_size: NA; cdr3_aa: CASSQDNLRDEQYF; cdr3_nt: TGCGCCAGCAGCCAAGATAATCTTAGAGACGAGCAGTACTTC
d_call: TRBD1; v_call: TRBV2; j_call: TRBJ1-2; clone_size: NA; cdr3_aa: CASSNRGRLFGYTF; cdr3_nt: TGTGCCAGCAGTAACAGGGGGCGGCTTTTTGGCTACACCTTC
d_call: NA; v_call: TRBV6-4; j_call: TRBJ2-1; clone_size: NA; cdr3_aa: CASSDSAEHNEQFF; cdr3_nt: TGTGCCAGCAGTGACTCGGCAGAGCACAATGAGCAGTTCTTC